The source of this T cell receptor beta chain is a study of T cell responses to AZD1222 COVID-19 vaccine. Overall study results and limits: Possibly, clonal diversity was underestimated; donors were largely white British and included more females. Spike-specific TCR breadth and depth grew following two AZD1222 doses.

On this clone itself: The antigen remains undetermined.

Produced via immunoSEQ multiplex PCR; TCRdb's table is partial and in-frame only. The sample lists roughly 180,000 clones, 80% to 90% seen once, with about 0.53% in the top ten. CDR3 size: 15 residues. Germline CDR1 and CDR2: SGHDT and YYEEEE. The ends lost 4 bases at V and 3 bases at J; junction bases unmatched: 7. V gene TRBV5-6 combines with J gene TRBJ2-7; 10 bases are a match to TRBD2. This specimen consisted of peripheral blood, obtained on day 0 of AZD1222 vaccination. This sequence was found in an adult in good health. CDR3: CASSVTSGNRYEQYF. The DNA of the CDR3 is TGTGCCAGCAGCGTCACTAGCGGGAACCGCTACGAGCAGTACTTC.